The 8 T cell receptor beta chains below were found in one sample sequenced in a study of regulatory T cells in long-lasting Graves disease. iRepertoire HTBI primers and Arm-PCR of CDR3 regions built TCR beta libraries. Via MiXCR, TCRdb re-called the multiplex PCR reads, giving one row per CDR3 protein. The repertoire includes 350,000 to 500,000 distinct CDR3 sequences, under 25% of them detected once, and 13% to 15% sits in the top ten. The time point here: persistent/refractory GD, antithyroid drugs over 5 years with positive TRAb. Preparation of the TCR library used RNA extracted from PBMCs. The sample consisted of peripheral blood mononuclear cells (PBMCs), taken when the disease was refractory, from a patient treated with antithyroid drugs. Every receptor here comes from a female donor with Graves disease.

Notes on this clonotype: A much larger clone lies one base from this, so it may be a read error. This sequence joins TRBV12-3 or TRBV12-4 and TRBJ2-4, with TRBD2 matching over 10 bases. Losses at the gene ends were 5 bases for V and 2 bases for J; bases not matched to a gene: 6. There are 16 residues in the CDR3. As DNA, the CDR3 is TGTGCCAGCAGTGGGACTAGCGATTTAACCAAAAACATTCAGTACTTC. This translates into CASSGTSDLTKNIQYF.

This clonotype was seen only a few times. At one end, the junction sequence differs from germline, possibly due to a read error. The chain has TRBV19 and TRBJ2-7; D is unresolved. The germline CDR1 and CDR2 sequences are LNHDA and SQIVND (reference sequence). This CDR3 has 15 residues. In nucleotides, the CDR3 is TGTGCCAGTAATATAGAGCCGGGCAGCTCCTACGAGCAGTACTTC. Amino acid sequence: CASNIEPGSSYEQYF.

This clonotype was recorded many times. This chain uses TRBV28 with TRBJ2-7; possible D gene TRBD2, 5 bases. Germline CDR1 reads MDHEN; CDR2 reads SYDVKM. The CDR3 runs to 13 residues. Trimming took 6 bases from V and 0 from J, leaving 9 bases between them. The CDR3 protein is CASRRRDSYEQYF. Written as DNA, the CDR3 is TGTGCCAGCAGACGTCGGGACTCCTACGAGCAGTACTTC.

Only a few counts were recorded for this clonotype. The genes are TRBV6-1 and TRBJ2-7; no reliable D call. This CDR3 spans 13 amino acids. Germline CDR1 and CDR2: MNHNS and SASEGT. Trimming cost V 6 bases and J 2 bases, with 11 bases left between them. CDR3 bases: TGTGCCAGCAGCCATGGGTCAACCTACGAGCAGTACTTC. This translates into CASSHGSTYEQYF.

This clonotype occurred many times. The chain carries TRBV20-1 and TRBJ2-2; weak D call: TRBD2 (5 bases). The CDR3 spans 15 residues. Germline V gives CDR1 DFQATT, CDR2 SNEGSKA (reference sequence). Trimming cost V 7 bases and J 3 bases, with 18 bases left between them. The CDR3 nucleotides are TGCAGTGGCCGACCGGGCGGGTTGGACACCGGGGAGCTGTTTTTT. It is translated as CSGRPGGLDTGELFF.

About this clonotype itself: This may arise from a read error, as a much more abundant clone is one base away. This chain uses TRBV7-9 with TRBJ2-1; D is uncertain. Germline CDR1 is SEHNR and CDR2 is FQNEAQ (reference sequence). There are 14 residues in the CDR3. V lost 5 bases to trimming and J lost 8 bases, with 16 bases between them. CDR3 DNA sequence: TGTGCCAGCAGCGGCAACCCAAATATCCATGAGCAGTTCTTC. It yields the protein CASSGNPNIHEQFF.

This clonotype was recorded at least ten times. The V call is TRBV28, the J call TRBJ2-7, with TRBD1 matching over 7 bases. After removal of 6 bases from V and 0 bases from J, the junction contained 8 bases not matched to a gene. Germline loops: CDR1 MDHEN, CDR2 SYDVKM. The CDR3 is 15 amino acids. DNA for the CDR3: TGTGCCAGCAGGCCCTATGGGACAGCCTCCTACGAGCAGTACTTC. Translating gives CASRPYGTASYEQYF.

This clonotype was observed a few times. The chain links TRBV5-6 to TRBJ2-7; D possibly corresponds to TRBD1 (6 bases). V shed 3 bases and J shed 2 bases, with 15 bases lying between them. CDR1 is SGHDT, CDR2 YYEEEE, per germline. The CDR3 extends over 15 amino acids. In nucleotides, the CDR3 is TGTGCCAGCAGCTCAACGGCGTGGGGGCCCTACGAGCAGTACTTC. Protein: CASSSTAWGPYEQYF.